The rows below give T cell receptor beta chains drawn from one sample of a study of shared clonotypes between healthy human individuals. Sequencing used immunoSEQ multiplex PCR; TCRdb keeps in-frame clones, though not all of them. The sample consists of 2 million to 2.5 million clones, around 93% of them appearing once. What was sequenced was naive CD4+ T cells from PBMCs. The receptors were gathered from a man younger than 35 in good health. Some clones in this sample may be carry-over from other donors' samples. Both conserved end residues are part of each CDR3. The order of the fields is D gene, clone size, J gene, V gene, CDR3 DNA, CDR3 protein. The D gene is left open where the match is weak. Some rows mark clone size as missing; the rest say once, few, many or name a class of expanded clone.

>TRBD1|-|TRBJ1-6|TRBV5-1
TGCGCCAGCAGCTTAAAGACAGGGGGAAGCTATAATTCACCCCTCCACTTT
CASSLKTGGSYNSPLHF
>-|-|TRBJ2-2|TRBV6-6
TGTGCCAGCGTACCGCGAAACACCGGGGAGCTGTTTTTT
CASVPRNTGELFF
>TRBD1|once|TRBJ1-5|TRBV7-9
TGTGCCAGCAGGGACAGGGACAATCAGCCCCAGCATTTT
CASRDRDNQPQHF
>TRBD1|-|TRBJ1-2|TRBV2
TGTGCCAGCAGCGAGGGACAGGGCTTGGGCTACACCTTC
CASSEGQGLGYTF
>TRBD1|-|TRBJ1-2|TRBV19
TGTGCCAGTACTTCGACGTGGGACAGTTACTATGGCTACACCTTC
CASTSTWDSYYGYTF
>TRBD2|-|TRBJ2-1|TRBV4-3
TGCGCCAGCAGCCTGAATCTAGCGGGAGCTAATAATGAGCAGTTCTTC
CASSLNLAGANNEQFF
>-|-|TRBJ1-2|TRBV11-2
TGTGCCAGCAGCGTTACCGGGACTAACTATGGCTACACCTTC
CASSVTGTNYGYTF
>-|-|TRBJ2-7|TRBV28
TGTGCCAGCAGTTCCCCGGGGGCATTATCCTACGAGCAGTACTTC
CASSSPGALSYEQYF
>-|-|TRBJ1-2|TRBV25-1
TGTGCCAGCAGTCCACTGACGGAGAACTATGGCTACACCTTC
CASSPLTENYGYTF
>-|-|TRBJ1-2|TRBV19
TGTGCCAGTAGCCGGACAGATCGCCCCTATGGCTACACCTTC
CASSRTDRPYGYTF
>TRBD2|-|TRBJ2-3|TRBV27
TGTGCCAGCAGTTTACGCGGACTAGCAACAGATACGCAGTATTTT
CASSLRGLATDTQYF
>TRBD1|-|TRBJ2-5|TRBV7-2
TGTGCCAGCAGCTTAGTCGGGACAGAAGAGACCCAGTACTTC
CASSLVGTEETQYF
>TRBD1|-|TRBJ2-5|TRBV11-2
TGTGCCAGCAGCTTATCAGGGGGCGAGGAGACCCAGTACTTC
CASSLSGGEETQYF
>-|-|TRBJ1-1|TRBV18
TGTGCCAGCTCACCCACCAGCGTAGCGAACACTGAAGCTTTCTTT
CASSPTSVANTEAFF
>-|-|TRBJ2-7|TRBV6-1
TGTGCCAGCAGTCCCCGGATGGGGGGATCGTACGAGCAGTACTTC
CASSPRMGGSYEQYF
>TRBD1|-|TRBJ1-1|TRBV7-2
TGTGCCAGCACCCCTCAGGGGGCTGGGGCTGAAGCTTTCTTT
CASTPQGAGAEAFF
>-|-|TRBJ2-7|TRBV6-1
TGTGCCAGCACCGTGGGGCACCTGCCCTACGAGCAGTACTTC
CASTVGHLPYEQYF
>TRBD2|-|TRBJ2-3|TRBV5-1
TGCGCCAGCAGCTTGATGGTAGCGGGGGACACAGATACGCAGTATTTT
CASSLMVAGDTDTQYF
>TRBD2|-|TRBJ2-3|TRBV28
TGTGCCAGCAGGTCAGCGGGGGGGACTTCTAGCACAGATACGCAGTATTTT
CASRSAGGTSSTDTQYF
>-|once|TRBJ2-7|TRBV5-1
TGCGCCAGCAGCTCATCCACTGGGGCGAGCGAGCAGTACTTC
CASSSSTGASEQYF
>-|-|TRBJ2-7|TRBV4-2
TGTGCCAGCAGCCAAGCGGAAGGGGCGAACTCCTACGAGCAGTACTTC
CASSQAEGANSYEQYF
>TRBD1|-|TRBJ1-2|TRBV7-9
TGTGCCAGCAGCCCGGGACAGCTATATGGCTACACCTTC
CASSPGQLYGYTF
>TRBD2|-|TRBJ2-1|TRBV7-9
TGTGCCAGCAGCCCCATAGCGGGAGGAGGCTACAATGAGCAGTTCTTC
CASSPIAGGGYNEQFF
>-|-|TRBJ2-3|TRBV11-2
TGTGCCAGCAGCTTTTACAGGGGGGGATCTACGCAGTATTTT
CASSFYRGGSTQYF